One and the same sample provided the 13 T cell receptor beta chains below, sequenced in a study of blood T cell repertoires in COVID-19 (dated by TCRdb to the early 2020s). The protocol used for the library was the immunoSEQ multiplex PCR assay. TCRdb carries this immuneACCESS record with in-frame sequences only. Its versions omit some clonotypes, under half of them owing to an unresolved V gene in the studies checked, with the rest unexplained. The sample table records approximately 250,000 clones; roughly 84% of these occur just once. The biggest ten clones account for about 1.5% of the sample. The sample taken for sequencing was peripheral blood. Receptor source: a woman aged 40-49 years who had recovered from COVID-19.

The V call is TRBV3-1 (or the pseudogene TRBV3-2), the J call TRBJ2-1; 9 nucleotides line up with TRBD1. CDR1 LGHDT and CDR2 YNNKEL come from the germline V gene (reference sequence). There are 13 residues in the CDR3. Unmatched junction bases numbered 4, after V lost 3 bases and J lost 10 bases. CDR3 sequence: CASSQRGTGEQFF. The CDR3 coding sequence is TGTGCCAGCAGCCAGAGAGGGACAGGGGAGCAGTTCTTC.

CDR3 DNA: TGTGCCAGCAGCGTAACCGGGAGCTTCACAGATACGCAGTATTTT. The encoded protein is CASSVTGSFTDTQYF. This chain connects TRBV7-2 to TRBJ2-3; tentatively, D is TRBD2 (6 bases). The V end was cut by 5 bases, the J end by 2 bases, with 14 bases between. CDR1 is SGHTA and CDR2 is FQGNSA in the germline V gene. CDR3 length: 15 amino acids.

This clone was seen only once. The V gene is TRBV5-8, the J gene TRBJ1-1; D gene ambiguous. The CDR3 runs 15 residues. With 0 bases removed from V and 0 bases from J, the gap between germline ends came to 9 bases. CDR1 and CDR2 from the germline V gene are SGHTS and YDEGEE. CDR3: CASSLASDMNTEAFF. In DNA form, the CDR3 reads TGTGCCAGCAGCTTGGCGTCAGACATGAACACTGAAGCTTTCTTT.

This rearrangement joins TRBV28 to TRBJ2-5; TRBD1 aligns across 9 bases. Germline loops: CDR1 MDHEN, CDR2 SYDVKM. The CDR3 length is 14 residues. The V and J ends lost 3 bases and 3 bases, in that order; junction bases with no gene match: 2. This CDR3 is CASSFGDREETQYF. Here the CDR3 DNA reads TGTGCCAGCAGTTTTGGGGACAGGGAAGAGACCCAGTACTTC.

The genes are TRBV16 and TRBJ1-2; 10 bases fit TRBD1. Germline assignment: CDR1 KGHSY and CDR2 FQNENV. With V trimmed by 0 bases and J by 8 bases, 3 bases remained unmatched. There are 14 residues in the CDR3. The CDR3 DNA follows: TGTGCCAGCAGCCAATCGGGGACAGGGGACGGCTACACCTTC. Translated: CASSQSGTGDGYTF. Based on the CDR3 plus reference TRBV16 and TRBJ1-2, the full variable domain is GEEVAQTPKHLVRGEGQKAKLYCAPIKGHSYVFWYQQVLKNEFKFLISFQNENVFDETGMPKERFSAKCLPNSPCSLEIQATKLEDSAVYFCASSQSGTGDGYTFGSGTRLTVV.

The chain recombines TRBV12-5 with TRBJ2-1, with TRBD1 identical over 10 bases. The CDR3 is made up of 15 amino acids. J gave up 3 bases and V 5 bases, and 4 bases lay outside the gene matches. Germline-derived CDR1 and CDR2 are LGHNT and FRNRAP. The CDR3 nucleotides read TGTGCTAGTGGTATAGGACAGGGGGACTACAATGAGCAGTTCTTC. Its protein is CASGIGQGDYNEQFF.

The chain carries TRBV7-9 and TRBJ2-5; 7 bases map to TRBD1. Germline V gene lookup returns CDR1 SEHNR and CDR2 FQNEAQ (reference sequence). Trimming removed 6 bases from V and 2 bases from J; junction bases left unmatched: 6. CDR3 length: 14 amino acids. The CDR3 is CASRLQGSQETQYF. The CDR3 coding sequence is TGTGCCAGCAGACTACAGGGGAGTCAAGAGACCCAGTACTTC.

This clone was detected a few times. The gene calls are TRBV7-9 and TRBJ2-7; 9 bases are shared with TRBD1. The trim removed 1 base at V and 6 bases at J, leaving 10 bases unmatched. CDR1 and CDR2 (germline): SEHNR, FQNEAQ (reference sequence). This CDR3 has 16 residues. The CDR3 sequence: CASSLDAGTGILEQYF. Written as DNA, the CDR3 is TGTGCCAGCAGCTTAGATGCCGGGACAGGGATTCTCGAGCAGTACTTC.

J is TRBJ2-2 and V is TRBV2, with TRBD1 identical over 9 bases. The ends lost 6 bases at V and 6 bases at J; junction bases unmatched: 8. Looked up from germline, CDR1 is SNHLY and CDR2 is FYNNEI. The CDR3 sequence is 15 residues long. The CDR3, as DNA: TGTGCCAGCAGACCACAGGGGGCGCCCCCCGGGGAGCTGTTTTTT. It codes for CASRPQGAPPGELFF. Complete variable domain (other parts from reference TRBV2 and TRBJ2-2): EPEVTQTPSHQVTQMGQEVILRCVPISNHLYFYWYRQILGQKVEFLVSFYNNEISEKSEIFDDQFSVERPDGSNFTLKIRSTKLEDSAMYFCASRPQGAPPGELFFGEGSRLTVL.

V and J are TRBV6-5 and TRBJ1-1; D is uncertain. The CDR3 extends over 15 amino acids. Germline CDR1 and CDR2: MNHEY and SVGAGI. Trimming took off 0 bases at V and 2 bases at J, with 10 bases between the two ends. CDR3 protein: CASSYSFQENTEAFF. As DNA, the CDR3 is TGTGCCAGCAGTTACTCGTTTCAGGAAAACACTGAAGCTTTCTTT.

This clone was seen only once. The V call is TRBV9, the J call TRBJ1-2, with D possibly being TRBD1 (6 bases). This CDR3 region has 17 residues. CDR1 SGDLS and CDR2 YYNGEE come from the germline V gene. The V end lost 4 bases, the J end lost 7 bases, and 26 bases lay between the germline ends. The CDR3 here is CASSLTPRGGAAGGYTF. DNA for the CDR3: TGTGCCAGCAGCTTAACACCACGTGGGGGCGCCGCGGGTGGCTACACCTTC.

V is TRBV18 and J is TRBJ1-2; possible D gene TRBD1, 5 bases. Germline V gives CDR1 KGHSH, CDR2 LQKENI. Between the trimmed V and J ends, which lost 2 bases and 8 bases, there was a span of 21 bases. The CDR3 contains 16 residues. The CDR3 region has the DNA TGTGCCAGCTCACCATCGATAGACACGGCGACAGAAGGCTACACCTTC. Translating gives CASSPSIDTATEGYTF. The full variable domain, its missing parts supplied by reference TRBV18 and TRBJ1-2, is NAGVMQNPRHLVRRRGQEARLRCSPMKGHSHVYWYRQLPEEGLKFMVYLQKENIIDESGMPKERFSAEFPKEGPSILRIQQVVRGDSAAYFCASSPSIDTATEGYTFGSGTRLTVV.

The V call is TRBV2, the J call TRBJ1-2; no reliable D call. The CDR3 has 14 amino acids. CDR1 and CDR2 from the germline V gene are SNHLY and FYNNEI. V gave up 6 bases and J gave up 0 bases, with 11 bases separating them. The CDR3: CASRGQVANYGYTF. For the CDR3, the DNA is TGTGCCAGCAGGGGCCAGGTCGCTAACTATGGCTACACCTTC.